One sample yielded the 23 T cell receptor beta chains listed below, sequenced in a study of T-cell reconstitution after alpha-beta-depleted transplantation in children. Unique molecular identifiers were used to barcode this TCRbeta library. MiXCR was run by TCRdb on the PCR reads, yielding one entry per CDR3 protein. The table lists fewer than 700,000 distinct CDR3 sequences, 13% of them singletons, with around 2% in the top ten. The sample here was PBMCs, mostly from graft donor cells, taken 360 days after TCRalphabeta/CD19-depleted stem cell transplant. Receptors were obtained from a male patient aged 10-17 years who had a stem cell transplant for acute myeloid leukemia, so the T cells may come from the graft donor.

This clonotype was counted a few times. The rearrangement uses TRBV20-1 and TRBJ2-7; maybe TRBD2 (5 bases). Trimming shortened V by 0 bases and J by 4 bases, and 19 bases separated the two germline ends. CDR1 DFQATT and CDR2 SNEGSKA come from the germline V gene (reference sequence). This CDR3 region has 16 residues. In DNA form, the CDR3 reads TGCAGTGCTAGAGATTTAGGGCCTAGCCCGTCGTACGAGCAGTACTTC. Translated, it gives CSARDLGPSPSYEQYF.

The chain couples TRBV12-3 or TRBV12-4 to TRBJ2-3; 9 bases line up with TRBD1. The CDR3 consists of 16 residues. After removal of 5 bases from V and 5 bases from J, the junction contained 11 bases not matched to a gene. CDR3 nucleotides: TGTGCCAGCAGTCCCCACAGGGGGCTTGGCGGAGATACGCAGTATTTT. Translated, it gives CASSPHRGLGGDTQYF.

The table lists this clonotype with a few counts. The rearrangement uses TRBV12-3 or TRBV12-4 and TRBJ1-1, with 7 bases matching TRBD1. V lost 3 bases and J lost 5; bases outside the gene matches: 9. CDR3 length: 15 residues. The CDR3 sequence is CASSFRQGPETEAFF. The CDR3 DNA reads TGTGCCAGCAGTTTTAGACAGGGCCCGGAAACTGAAGCTTTCTTT.

V is TRBV7-6 and J is TRBJ1-1, with D possibly being TRBD1 (5 bases). The CDR3 is made up of 15 amino acids. V lost 0 bases and J lost 6, with 14 bases in between. The germline CDR1 and CDR2 sequences are SGHVS and FNYEAQ. CDR3 DNA: TGTGCCAGCAGCTTAGCTGCAGGGCCCTCACCTGAAGCTTTCTTT. Its protein is CASSLAAGPSPEAFF.

This clonotype was detected ten times or more. The V gene is TRBV3-1, the J gene TRBJ2-7; TRBD2 matches at 9 bases. The CDR3 is 15 residues long. Trimming took 4 bases from V and 2 from J; bases not matched to a gene: 6. Germline CDR1 reads LGHDT; CDR2 reads YNNKEL (reference sequence). The CDR3 coding sequence is TGTGCCAGCAGCCCCGGACTAGCGATGCCCTACGAGCAGTACTTC. Protein sequence: CASSPGLAMPYEQYF.

The V gene is TRBV5-1, the J gene TRBJ2-7; D tentatively reads TRBD1 or TRBD2 (5 bases each). V shed 0 bases and J shed 0 bases, with 10 bases lying between them. This CDR3 spans 15 amino acids. CDR1 and CDR2 from the germline V gene are SGHRS and YFSETQ. The CDR3 bases are TGCGCCAGCAGCTTGGTGGGACGGTCCTCCTACGAGCAGTACTTC. Amino acid sequence: CASSLVGRSSYEQYF.

This clonotype has ten or more counts. V and J are TRBV10-3 and TRBJ2-1; 8 bases line up with TRBD2. From germline, CDR1 is ENHRY and CDR2 SYGVKD. J gave up 1 base and V 0 bases, and 11 bases lay outside the gene matches. The CDR3 totals 19 residues. The DNA for the CDR3 is TGTGCCATCAGTGAGTCGGGGGGTAGCGGGATGGGGTCCTACAATGAGCAGTTCTTC. Its protein is CAISESGGSGMGSYNEQFF.

This clonotype was seen once. The V and J genes are TRBV7-2 and TRBJ2-7; 8 nucleotides align to TRBD2. The germline gives CDR1 SGHTA, CDR2 FQGNSA. Trimming at V came to 3 bases and at J to 6 bases, leaving 4 bases not matched to a gene. CDR3 length equals 13 residues. The CDR3 DNA reads TGTGCCAGCAGCTTTACGGGAGGGCGCGAGCAGTACTTC. Translated, it gives CASSFTGGREQYF. Filled out from reference TRBV7-2 and TRBJ2-7, the complete variable domain reads GAGVSQSPSNKVTEKGKDVELRCDPISGHTALYWYRQSLGQGLEFLIYFQGNSAPDKSGLPSDRFSAERTGGSVSTLTIQRTQQEDSAVYLCASSFTGGREQYFGPGTRLTVT.

This chain uses TRBV7-9 with TRBJ2-7; the D gene is possibly TRBD1 (6 bases). Per the germline V gene, CDR1 is SEHNR and CDR2 is FQNEAQ (reference sequence). This CDR3 has 14 amino acids. The V end was cut by 5 bases, the J end by 0 bases, with 11 bases between. In DNA, the CDR3 is TGTGCCAGCAGCCACAGGGTGATCTCCTACGAGCAGTACTTC. Amino acids: CASSHRVISYEQYF.

This rearrangement joins TRBV28 to TRBJ2-1, with TRBD2 identical over 10 bases. CDR3 size: 14 residues. With V trimmed by 7 bases and J by 7 bases, 7 bases remained unmatched. The germline gives CDR1 MDHEN, CDR2 SYDVKM. The DNA for the CDR3 is TGTGCCAGCACCGGGCTAGCGGGAGAAAATGAGCAGTTCTTC. Translating gives CASTGLAGENEQFF.

In its sample, this clonotype was seen a few times. This chain connects TRBV4-3 to TRBJ2-1, with unresolved D. Trimming pared 4 bases from V and 8 bases from J, leaving 15 bases between. The CDR3 consists of 14 residues. Germline V CDR1 and CDR2: LGHNA, YSLEER. The DNA of the CDR3 is TGCGCCAGCAGCCCCGGCCGGTGGATCGATGAGCAGTTCTTC. Translating it yields CASSPGRWIDEQFF.

This clonotype was seen repeatedly, ten times or more. The V and J genes are TRBV29-1 and TRBJ2-7; maybe TRBD1 (6 bases). This CDR3 spans 15 amino acids. Germline-derived CDR1 and CDR2 are SQVTM and ANQGSEA. Deletions cut 7 bases from V and 1 base from J, with 20 bases between. Here the CDR3 reads CSAIVSRDISYEQYF. CDR3 DNA sequence: TGCAGCGCAATAGTGTCCCGGGACATTTCCTACGAGCAGTACTTC.

V usage is TRBV9 and J usage is TRBJ2-3; D possibly corresponds to TRBD2 (6 bases). The germline V and J ends were trimmed by 3 bases and 2 bases, with 16 bases remaining between them. The CDR3 loop spans 16 amino acids. Germline V gives CDR1 SGDLS, CDR2 YYNGEE. CDR3 protein: CASSEPLRGLTDTQYF. CDR3 in DNA: TGTGCCAGCAGCGAGCCCCTGCGGGGCCTCACAGATACGCAGTATTTT.

There are a few counts of this clonotype. The chain couples TRBV11-1 to TRBJ2-2; D may match TRBD1 or TRBD2 (5 bases each). CDR1 SGHAT and CDR2 FQDESV come from the germline V gene (reference sequence). This CDR3 has 18 amino acids. V lost 4 bases and J lost 1, with 19 bases in between. The CDR3: CASSSPPSGPKNTGELFF. CDR3 in DNA: TGTGCCAGCAGCTCCCCACCCTCGGGACCGAAGAACACCGGGGAGCTGTTTTTT.

The chain has TRBV7-6 and TRBJ2-1, with D unresolved. CDR3 length equals 16 residues. Trimming cost V 1 base and J 3 bases, with 13 bases left between them. The V gene's germline CDR1 is SGHVS and CDR2 FNYEAQ. The CDR3 DNA sequence: TGTGCCAGCAGCTTAGGGAATGGCGGAGTCTACAATGAGCAGTTCTTC. As protein: CASSLGNGGVYNEQFF. The full variable domain, completed using reference TRBV7-6 and TRBJ2-1, is GAGVSQSPRYKVTKRGQDVALRCDPISGHVSLYWYRQALGQGPEFLTYFNYEAQQDKSGLPNDRFSAERPEGSISTLTIQRTEQRDSAMYRCASSLGNGGVYNEQFFGPGTRLTVL.

The table lists this clonotype with many counts. The chain joins TRBV5-1 to TRBJ2-1; D not resolved. Trimming shortened V by 0 bases and J by 7 bases, and 14 bases separated the two germline ends. CDR3 size: 15 residues. Germline assignment: CDR1 SGHRS and CDR2 YFSETQ. The CDR3 DNA sequence: TGCGCCAGCAGCTTGGACGGCCCAGGATGGAATGAGCAGTTCTTC. Its protein product is CASSLDGPGWNEQFF.

The chain has TRBV12-3 or TRBV12-4 and TRBJ2-3, with TRBD1 matching 9 bases. This CDR3 has 16 residues. V was pared by 3 bases and J by 4 bases, with 8 bases of the junction left unmatched. CDR3 sequence: CASSLSTGGSPDTQYF. In nucleotides, the CDR3 is TGTGCCAGCAGTTTGTCGACAGGGGGTTCCCCAGATACGCAGTATTTT.

This clonotype has just a few counts. The chain recombines TRBV9 with TRBJ2-1, with TRBD1 identical over 7 bases. The V segment lost 3 bases and the J segment 4 bases; nucleotides outside the gene matches: 7. From germline, CDR1 is SGDLS and CDR2 YYNGEE. This CDR3 has 15 residues. Written as DNA, the CDR3 is TGTGCCAGCAGCGCTTCCGGGACAGTGTACAATGAGCAGTTCTTC. It translates to CASSASGTVYNEQFF.

V usage is TRBV9 and J usage is TRBJ2-7; TRBD2 matches 7 bases. Germline V gives CDR1 SGDLS, CDR2 YYNGEE. V was clipped by 0 bases and J by 2 bases; unmatched bases: 5. This CDR3 contains 15 residues. CDR3: CASSVGSGAAYEQYF. CDR3 nucleotide sequence: TGTGCCAGCAGCGTAGGAAGCGGGGCTGCCTACGAGCAGTACTTC.

The rearrangement links TRBV6-1 to TRBJ2-4; D is uncertain. Trimming cost V 5 bases and J 9 bases, with 17 bases left between them. Germline loops: CDR1 MNHNS, CDR2 SASEGT. The CDR3 has 14 residues. CDR3 in amino acids: CASSLDPLGPIQYF. The CDR3 DNA reads TGTGCCAGCAGTCTAGATCCCCTCGGGCCCATTCAGTACTTC.

The rearrangement uses TRBV28 and TRBJ2-5; no reliable D call. Germline V gives CDR1 MDHEN, CDR2 SYDVKM. The CDR3 consists of 16 residues. V lost 1 base and J lost 5, with 17 bases in between. CDR3 sequence reads: CASSLSSGLKEETQYF. CDR3 nucleotides: TGTGCCAGCAGTTTATCGTCAGGCCTAAAGGAGGAGACCCAGTACTTC.

The CDR3 protein is CSVESERQDLAKNIQYF. CDR3 DNA sequence: TGCAGCGTTGAATCAGAGCGACAGGATCTAGCCAAAAACATTCAGTACTTC. The chain links TRBV29-1 to TRBJ2-4, with D possibly matching TRBD1 (6 bases). Germline V CDR1 and CDR2: SQVTM, ANQGSEA. This CDR3 comprises 17 residues. V gave up 2 bases and J gave up 0 bases, with 17 bases separating them.

At least ten counts were recorded for this clonotype. This chain links TRBV29-1 with TRBJ2-7, with 8 bases fitting TRBD1. The V gene end was trimmed by 4 bases and the J gene end by 3 bases; junction bases not matched to a gene: 5. In germline, CDR1 is SQVTM, CDR2 ANQGSEA. The CDR3 totals 13 residues. The CDR3 region has the DNA TGCAGCGTTGTGGGTACAGGGGGCTACGAGCAGTACTTC. It yields the protein CSVVGTGGYEQYF.